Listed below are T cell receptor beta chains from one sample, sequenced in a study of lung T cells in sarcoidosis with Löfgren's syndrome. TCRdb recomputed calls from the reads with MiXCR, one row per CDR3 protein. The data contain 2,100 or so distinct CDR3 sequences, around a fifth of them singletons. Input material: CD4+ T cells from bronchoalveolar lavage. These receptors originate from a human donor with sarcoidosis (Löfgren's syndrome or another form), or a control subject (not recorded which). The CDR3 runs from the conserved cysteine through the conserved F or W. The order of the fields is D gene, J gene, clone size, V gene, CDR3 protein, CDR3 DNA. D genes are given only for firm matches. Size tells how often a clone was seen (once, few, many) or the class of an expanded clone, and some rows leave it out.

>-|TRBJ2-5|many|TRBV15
CATSIDSFGGLQETQYF
TGTGCCACCAGCATCGATTCCTTTGGAGGACTCCAAGAGACCCAGTACTTC
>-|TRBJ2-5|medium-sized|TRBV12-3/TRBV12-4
CASSKTYTETQYF
TGTGCCAGCAGTAAGACATATACGGAGACCCAGTACTTC
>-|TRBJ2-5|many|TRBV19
CASTRGGTQYF
TGTGCCAGTACCCGAGGGGGGACCCAGTACTTC
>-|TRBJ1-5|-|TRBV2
CASSVGGGQPQHW
TGTGCCAGCAGTGTCGGTGGGGGCCAGCCCCAGCATTGG
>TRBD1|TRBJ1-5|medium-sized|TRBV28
CASSTGGSQPQHF
TGTGCCAGCAGTACAGGGGGGAGTCAGCCCCAGCATTTT
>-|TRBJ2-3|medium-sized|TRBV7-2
CAELGSADTQYF
TGTGCCGAATTAGGTTCCGCAGATACGCAGTATTTT
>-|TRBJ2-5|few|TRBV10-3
CAAKRGPQETQYF
TGTGCCGCCAAACGGGGCCCCCAAGAGACCCAGTACTTC
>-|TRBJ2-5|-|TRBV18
CASSSRGQETQHF
TGTGCCAGCTCAAGTCGGGGGCAGGAGACTCAGCACTTC
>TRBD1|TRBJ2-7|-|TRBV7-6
CASSIEEPGGTYGQYF
TGTGCCAGCAGCATAGAAGAACCAGGGGGCACCTACGGGCAGTACTTC
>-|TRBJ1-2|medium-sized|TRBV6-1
CASSEREVGYTF
TGTGCCAGCAGCGAACGGGAAGTAGGCTACACCTTC
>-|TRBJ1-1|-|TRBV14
CASSPIWGAEAFW
TGTGCCAGCAGCCCTATTTGGGGGGCTGAAGCTTTCTGG
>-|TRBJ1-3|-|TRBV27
CASSLGSSETGNTIYF
TGTGCCAGCAGTTTAGGCAGCTCCGAGACTGGAAACACCATATATTTT
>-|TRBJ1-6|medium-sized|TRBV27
CASSFSGNSPLHF
TGTGCCAGCAGTTTTTCCGGTAATTCACCCCTCCACTTT
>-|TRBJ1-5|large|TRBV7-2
CASSLSVADNQPQHF
TGTGCCAGCAGCCTAAGTGTCGCAGACAATCAGCCCCAGCATTTT
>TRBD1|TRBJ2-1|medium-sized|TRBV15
CATSRDSGQETYEQFF
TGTGCCACCAGCAGAGATTCAGGACAGGAGACGTATGAGCAGTTCTTC
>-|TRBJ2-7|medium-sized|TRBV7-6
CASSPGPNYEQYF
TGTGCCAGCAGCCCGGGGCCTAACTACGAGCAGTACTTC